This TCR beta chain was observed in a study of T-cell memory formation after mild COVID-19 (dated by TCRdb to 2020 to 2023). For the wider study: TCR sequence clusters from the two donors were found to be largely donor specific. In a couple of donors, T-cell clones that expanded and contracted after mild COVID-19 were tracked by sequencing TCRalpha and TCRbeta repertoires over time. The cohort was made up of two young adult volunteers, one female and one male, who were previously healthy.

Points on this clonotype: Its binding antigen is unknown. The input lacks base qualities; no much larger clone sits a single base away.

From the cysteine up to the phenylalanine, the CDR3 has a length of 14 residues. Only CDR3 DNA remains: 42 bases, in frame from the first base. In the germline V gene, CDR1 corresponds to KGHSH and CDR2 to LQKENI. Germline trimming: 6 bases from V, 5 bases from J; junction bases outside gene matches: 5. Ficoll-Paque density gradient centrifugation was the method used to isolate PBMCs. What the authors observed across the whole study: SARS-CoV-2 specificity of the second-wave clones peaking on day 37 was not confirmed. Contracting CD4+ clones were located mainly in the CM and EM memory subsets, whereas CD8+ clones were found to be enriched in EMRA. From day 15 to 85, contracting clones showed balanced CD4/CD8 phenotypes, whereas a second wave of clones that expanded from day 15 to 37 leaned towards CD4+. The detection of some responding clones in pre-infection memory suggests that pre-existing cross-reactive memory T cells joined the SARS-CoV-2 response. The study included only a couple of mild cases, and larger cohorts that include severe cases with pre-infection samples were judged to be necessary.

Sequencing relied on an Illumina NovaSeq 6000. TCRalpha and TCRbeta cDNA libraries were built by 5'RACE with constant-segment primers, adding sample barcodes and unique molecular identifiers. Trizol reagent was used to extract RNA from every sample. Libraries were amplified in two PCR steps, with a second sample barcode and Illumina TruSeq adapters added in the second step. Libraries were sequenced on an Illumina NovaSeq with 2 x 150 bp paired-end reads. In the paper's pipeline: Reads were demultiplexed and collapsed into UMI-guided consensus sequences with migec v1.2.7. Using mixcr v2.1.11, UMI consensuses were aligned to TRA and TRB V and J templates and then assembled into clonotypes. Expanded or contracted clonotypes were those called significant by both edgeR and NoisET, with noise models trained on biological replicates. For edgeR calls, the cutoffs were a false discovery rate-adjusted p below 0.01 and a log2 fold-change threshold of 1. As an exploratory analysis of dynamics, max-normalized trajectories of the 1000 most abundant clonotypes were examined by PCA with hierarchical clustering. Separately sequenced CD4+ and CD8+ repertoires were used to assign the CD4 or CD8 phenotype of responding clones. Using fastp at Q25 and MiXCR, TCRdb reprocessed the public reads and kept productive beta chains. Rows matching on CDR3 protein sequence are summarized as one entry with the most common DNA and genes. None of the V and J calls come from the authors' own analysis; TCRdb made them. This sample comprises 200,000 to 250,000 distinct CDR3 sequences, 8.5% to 9.5% of them detected only once. In total, the top ten clones hold around 21% of the sample.

This chain joins TRBV18 to TRBJ2-5; 11 bases in the middle match TRBD2. Sequenced material: PBMCs or a T cell subset sorted from them (not recorded which). This sequence originates from a man between 18 and 29 years old who had mild COVID-19 (a few samples of this study predate the infection). The sample titles of this study are shuffled in the database, so cell type and time point are left out; the donor was told from shared clones. In nucleotide form, the sequence is TGTGCCAGCTCTCCTAGCGGGGGGCACGAGACCCAGTACTTC. It codes for CASSPSGGHETQYF.